This T cell receptor (beta chain) was recorded in a study of control samples from healthy donors and cancer patients. Some clones are missing from TCRdb's copy, which holds only in-frame ones; the method was immunoSEQ multiplex PCR. The sample yields under 140,000 clones, around 89% seen once. This CDR3 has 13 residues. J gave up 1 base and V 4 bases, and 1 base lay outside the gene matches. Germline values: CDR1 SGHRS, CDR2 YFSETQ. V usage is TRBV5-1 and J usage is TRBJ1-1; 7 positions match TRBD1. This TCR was sampled from a woman aged 55-75 years with lung cancer. The sequenced sample was PBMCs. The CDR3, as DNA: TGCGCCAGCAGCAGACAGGGGAACACTGAAGCTTTCTTT. This codes for CASSRQGNTEAFF.